This T cell receptor (beta chain) was sequenced in a study of shared clonotypes between healthy human individuals. Findings of the study overall: The represented genetic and exposure-history diversity was limited by the small number of donors. The study found approximately 5% of naive CD4 clonotypes shared across a handful of donors.

About this clone: Antigen: not known. Other nucleotide sequences in the sample specify the same CDR3.

A CD45RA-negative memory subset and a CD45RA+ naive subset were separated from the CD4+ cells. Clones were sequenced by immunoSEQ multiplex PCR, and TCRdb holds only the in-frame ones, with some missing. The sample consists of more than 1.2 million clones, 98% to 99% of them appearing once. The CDR3 length is 15 residues. The V segment lost 5 bases and the J segment 3 bases; nucleotides outside the gene matches: 3. Germline assignment: CDR1 MNHEY and CDR2 SVGAGI. The rearrangement uses TRBV6-5 and TRBJ2-7; TRBD2 matches at 14 bases. The TCR originated in a young man in good health. Source material: naive CD4+ T cells sorted from blood. The sample's subset: CD45RA+ positively selected. CDR3 DNA: TGTGCCAGCAGTCGGGGACTAGCGGGAGTCTACGAGCAGTACTTC. Translated, it gives CASSRGLAGVYEQYF.